These 14 T cell receptor beta chains came from one sample sequenced in a study of shared clonotypes between healthy human individuals. Libraries were prepared by immunoSEQ multiplex PCR; TCRdb keeps only in-frame clonotypes and omits some of them. The sample shows around 2.3 million clones, 90% to 96% of them seen only once. Sample: naive CD4+ T cells sorted from blood. Subset in this sample: CD45RA+ positively selected. These receptors were taken from a man younger than 35 in good health.

The V and J genes are TRBV2 and TRBJ1-5, with 8 bases fitting TRBD1. Per germline, CDR1 SNHLY and CDR2 FYNNEI. The V gene end was trimmed by 5 bases and the J gene end by 3 bases; junction bases not matched to a gene: 0. This CDR3 contains 13 residues. CDR3 DNA: TGTGCCAGCAGTCAGGGGGCCAATCAGCCCCAGCATTTT. Its translation: CASSQGANQPQHF.

The V call is TRBV27, the J call TRBJ1-1; the D is unclear. CDR3 size: 13 residues. Trimming cost V 6 bases and J 1 base, with 9 bases left between them. Germline CDR1 and CDR2: MNHEY and SMNVEV (reference sequence). In DNA form, the CDR3 reads TGTGCCAGCAGGACCTACAAGAACACTGAAGCTTTCTTT. Its protein product is CASRTYKNTEAFF.

This rearrangement joins TRBV5-4 to TRBJ1-3; the match to TRBD1 covers 7 bases. CDR1 is SGHNT, CDR2 YYREEE, per germline (reference sequence). The CDR3 consists of 18 residues. J lost 0 bases, V lost 0 bases, and 9 bases had no gene match. This CDR3 is CASSLASSRGFSGNTIYF. DNA of the CDR3: TGTGCCAGCAGCTTGGCCAGTAGCAGGGGGTTCTCTGGAAACACCATATATTTT. The entire variable domain, with the rest obtained from reference TRBV5-4 and TRBJ1-3, is as follows: ETGVTQSPTHLIKTRGQQVTLRCSSQSGHNTVSWYQQALGQGPQFIFQYYREEENGRGNFPPRFSGLQFPNYSSELNVNALELDDSALYLCASSLASSRGFSGNTIYFGEGSWLTVV.

The V call is TRBV11-3, the J call TRBJ2-5; D call uncertain. This CDR3 has 13 residues. V shed 5 bases and J shed 5 bases, with 12 bases lying between them. Germline V gene data show CDR1 as SGHNT and CDR2 as YENEEA. The CDR3 loop reads CASSPPAEETQYF. Here the CDR3 DNA reads TGTGCCAGCAGCCCGCCGGCGGAGGAGACCCAGTACTTC.

Concerning this clone: Distinct nucleotide sequences in the sample also encode this CDR3. The rearrangement uses TRBV11-2 and TRBJ1-5; D is perhaps TRBD1 (5 bases). V lost 5 bases and J lost 9, with 11 bases in between. Germline CDR1 and CDR2: SGHAT and FQNNGV. This CDR3 has 12 residues. CDR3 coding DNA: TGTGCCAGCAGCCCCGGGGGAGGGCCCCAGCATTTT. Translating gives CASSPGGGPQHF. The complete variable domain, with remaining parts taken from reference TRBV11-2 and TRBJ1-5, reads EAGVAQSPRYKIIEKRQSVAFWCNPISGHATLYWYQQILGQGPKLLIQFQNNGVVDDSQLPKDRFSAERLKGVDSTLKIQPAKLEDSAVYLCASSPGGGPQHFGDGTRLSIL.

V is TRBV10-3 and J is TRBJ2-7, with TRBD2 matching 8 bases. The trim removed 0 bases at V and 3 bases at J, leaving 7 bases unmatched. Per the germline V gene, CDR1 is ENHRY and CDR2 is SYGVKD. This CDR3 is built from 16 residues. The DNA for the CDR3 is TGTGCCATCAGTGAGTCGAGAGCGGGAGAATACTACGAGCAGTACTTC. This translates into CAISESRAGEYYEQYF.

The chain combines TRBV5-1 with TRBJ2-3; maybe TRBD2 (7 bases). Trimming pared 4 bases from V and 2 bases from J, leaving 14 bases between. Germline values: CDR1 SGHRS, CDR2 YFSETQ. This CDR3 is 15 amino acids long. The CDR3 reads CASSPLGGATDTQYF. In DNA form, the CDR3 reads TGCGCCAGCAGCCCCTTAGGGGGGGCCACAGATACGCAGTATTTT.

Here the CDR3 reads CASSKGLAGVEQFF. For the CDR3, the DNA is TGCGCCAGCAGCAAGGGACTAGCGGGAGTGGAGCAGTTCTTC. The V call is TRBV5-1, the J call TRBJ2-1; 14 positions agree with TRBD2. The trim removed 4 bases at V and 10 bases at J, leaving 4 bases unmatched. This CDR3 has 14 residues. CDR1 SGHRS and CDR2 YFSETQ come from the germline V gene.

The V gene is TRBV5-1, the J gene TRBJ1-2; D is unresolved. Trimming cost V 4 bases and J 7 bases, with 17 bases left between them. Germline CDR1 and CDR2: SGHRS and YFSETQ. This CDR3 contains 14 residues. CDR3 sequence (DNA): TGCGCCAGCAGCCCCACGGCGGAGTTGGGTGGCTACACCTTC. Its protein is CASSPTAELGGYTF.

As to this clone: This same CDR3 is encoded by further DNA sequences in the sample. The rearrangement uses TRBV9 and TRBJ1-1, with D tentatively TRBD1 (5 bases). Between the trimmed V and J ends, which lost 4 bases and 0 bases, there was a span of 7 bases. Germline V CDR1 and CDR2: SGDLS, YYNGEE. CDR3 length equals 13 residues. The CDR3 region has the DNA TGTGCCAGCAGCCCAGGGATGAACACTGAAGCTTTCTTT. Its protein is CASSPGMNTEAFF.

This clone showed up just once. The rearrangement uses TRBV6-5 and TRBJ2-7; no definite D call. V was trimmed by 4 bases and J by 2 bases, leaving 9 bases between them. CDR1 is MNHEY, CDR2 SVGAGI, per germline. This CDR3 has 13 residues. In DNA form, the CDR3 reads TGTGCCAGCAGTTTGCGCCGAGCCTACGAGCAGTACTTC. Residues: CASSLRRAYEQYF.

V and J are TRBV5-5 and TRBJ1-2, with D unclear. The CDR3 is 12 residues long. CDR1 and CDR2 from the germline V gene are SGHKS and YYEKEE (reference sequence). The V end lost 2 bases, the J end lost 5 bases, and 7 bases lay between the germline ends. The CDR3 DNA is TGTGCCAGCAGCTTCTCGGGATATGGCTACACCTTC. This gives the protein CASSFSGYGYTF.

This chain uses TRBV2 with TRBJ1-5; D is perhaps TRBD1 (6 bases). CDR1 SNHLY and CDR2 FYNNEI come from the germline V gene. This CDR3 has 13 amino acids. The V gene lost 8 bases and the J gene lost 3 bases, with 11 bases spanning the gap. CDR3 DNA: TGTGCCAGCCAAGGGGGACCCAATCAGCCCCAGCATTTT. Translation: CASQGGPNQPQHF.

Regarding this clone: The identical CDR3 is also encoded by other nucleotide sequences in the sample. The genes are TRBV5-1 and TRBJ1-1, with TRBD1 matching 7 bases. The V segment lost 4 bases and the J segment 1 base; nucleotides outside the gene matches: 1. The germline V gene encodes CDR1 SGHRS and CDR2 YFSETQ. The CDR3 is 13 residues long. CDR3 nucleotides: TGCGCCAGCAGCCGGGACAGGAACACTGAAGCTTTCTTT. The encoded protein is CASSRDRNTEAFF.